These 6 T cell receptor beta chains were sequenced from one sample in a study of cytomegalovirus exposure and HLA in healthy donors. PCR employed 60 Vbeta and 13 Jbeta primers. Clones were read by immunoSEQ multiplex PCR, and TCRdb kept only the in-frame ones, dropping some. The table lists 150,000 or so clones, roughly 70% of them singletons. Sequencing was carried out using PBMCs. Every receptor here comes from a young man in good health and CMV-seropositive.

The rearrangement links TRBV25-1 to TRBJ2-7, with D tentatively TRBD1 (5 bases). Per the germline V gene, CDR1 is MGHDK and CDR2 is SYGVNS. Between the trimmed V and J ends, which lost 0 bases and 2 bases, there was a span of 8 bases. The CDR3 loop spans 14 amino acids. The CDR3: CASSEYTGTYEQYF. The CDR3, as DNA: TGTGCCAGCAGTGAATATACAGGTACCTACGAGCAGTACTTC.

The V call is TRBV2, the J call TRBJ2-7; a possible D gene is TRBD1 (8 bases). CDR1 SNHLY and CDR2 FYNNEI come from the germline V gene. V gave up 6 bases and J gave up 0 bases, with 18 bases separating them. The CDR3 has 16 amino acids. The CDR3 reads CASRSRQGRGSYEQYF. In DNA form, the CDR3 reads TGTGCCAGCAGATCGCGACAGGGGAGGGGCTCCTACGAGCAGTACTTC.

This chain uses TRBV28 with TRBJ1-5; the match to TRBD1 covers 8 bases. CDR1 and CDR2 from the germline V gene are MDHEN and SYDVKM. V gave up 6 bases and J gave up 4 bases; unmatched junction bases: 8. CDR3 length equals 15 residues. The CDR3 reads CASRGGDRQNQPQHF. The CDR3 DNA sequence: TGTGCCAGCAGGGGCGGGGACAGGCAGAATCAGCCCCAGCATTTT.

The chain couples TRBV30 to TRBJ2-7; D is perhaps TRBD1 (5 bases). This CDR3 is 15 amino acids long. V was cut by 0 bases and J by 5 bases, with 17 bases left in between. CDR1 is GTSNPN, CDR2 SVGIG, per germline (reference sequence). CDR3: CAWSVLGQGMDEQYF. CDR3 DNA: TGTGCCTGGAGTGTACTCGGGCAGGGAATGGACGAGCAGTACTTC. The full variable domain, completed using reference TRBV30 and TRBJ2-7, is SQTIHQWPATLVQPVGSPLSLECTVEGTSNPNLYWYRQAAGRGLQLLFYSVGIGQISSEVPQNLSASRPQDRQFILSSKKLLLSDSGFYLCAWSVLGQGMDEQYFGPGTRLTVT.

This chain links TRBV7-2 with TRBJ2-1, with 7 bases fitting TRBD2. The CDR3 runs 15 residues. Trimming took 6 bases from V and 0 from J; bases not matched to a gene: 5. Germline lookup yields CDR1 SGHTA and CDR2 FQGNSA. The CDR3 loop is CASSTGTTSYNEQFF. The CDR3, as DNA: TGTGCCAGCAGTACCGGGACTACCTCCTACAATGAGCAGTTCTTC.

The V and J genes are TRBV19 and TRBJ1-2; no definite D call. V lost 1 base to trimming and J lost 2 bases, with 8 bases between them. Germline values: CDR1 LNHDA, CDR2 SQIVND (reference sequence). The length of the CDR3 is 14 residues. CDR3 region: CASSIAPPNYGYTF. CDR3 nucleotide sequence: TGTGCCAGTAGTATAGCCCCCCCAAACTATGGCTACACCTTC.